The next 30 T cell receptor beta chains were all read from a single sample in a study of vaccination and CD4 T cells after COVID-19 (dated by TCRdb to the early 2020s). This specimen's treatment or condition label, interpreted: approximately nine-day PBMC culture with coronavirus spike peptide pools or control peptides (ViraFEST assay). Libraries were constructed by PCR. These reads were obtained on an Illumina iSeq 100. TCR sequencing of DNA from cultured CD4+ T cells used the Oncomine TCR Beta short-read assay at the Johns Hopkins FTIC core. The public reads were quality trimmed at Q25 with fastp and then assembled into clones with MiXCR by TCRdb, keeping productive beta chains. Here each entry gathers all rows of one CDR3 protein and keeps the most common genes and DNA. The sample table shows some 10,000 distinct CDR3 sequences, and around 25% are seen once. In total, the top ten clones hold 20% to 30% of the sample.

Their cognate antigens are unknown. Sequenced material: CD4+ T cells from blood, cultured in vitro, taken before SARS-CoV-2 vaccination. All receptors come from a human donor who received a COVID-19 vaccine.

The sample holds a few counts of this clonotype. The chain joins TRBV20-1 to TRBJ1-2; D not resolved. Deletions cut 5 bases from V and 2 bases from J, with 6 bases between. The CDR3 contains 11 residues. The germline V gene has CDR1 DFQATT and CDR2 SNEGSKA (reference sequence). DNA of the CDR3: TGCAGTGCTGAGTCCAACTATGGCTACACCTTC. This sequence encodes CSAESNYGYTF.

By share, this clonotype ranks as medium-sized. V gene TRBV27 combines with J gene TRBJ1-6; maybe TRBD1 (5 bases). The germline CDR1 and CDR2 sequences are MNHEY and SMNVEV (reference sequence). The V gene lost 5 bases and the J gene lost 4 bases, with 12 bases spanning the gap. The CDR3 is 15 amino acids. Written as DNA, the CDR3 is TGTGCCAGCAGTCCCGGCGGGGGGTATAATTCACCCCTCCACTTT. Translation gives CASSPGGGYNSPLHF.

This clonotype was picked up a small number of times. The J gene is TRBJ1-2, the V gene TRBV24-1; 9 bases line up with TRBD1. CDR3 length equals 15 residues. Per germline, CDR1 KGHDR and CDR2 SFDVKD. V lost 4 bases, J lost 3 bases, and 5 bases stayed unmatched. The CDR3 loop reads CATSEGGQGYYGYTF. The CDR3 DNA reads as TGTGCCACCAGTGAGGGGGGACAGGGATACTATGGCTACACCTTC.

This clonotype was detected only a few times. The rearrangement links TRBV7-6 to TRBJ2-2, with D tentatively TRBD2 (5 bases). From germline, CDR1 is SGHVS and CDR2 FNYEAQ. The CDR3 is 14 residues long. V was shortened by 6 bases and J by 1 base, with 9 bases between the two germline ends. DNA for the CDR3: TGTGCCAGCAGTACGGACTGGAACACCGGGGAGCTGTTTTTT. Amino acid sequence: CASSTDWNTGELFF.

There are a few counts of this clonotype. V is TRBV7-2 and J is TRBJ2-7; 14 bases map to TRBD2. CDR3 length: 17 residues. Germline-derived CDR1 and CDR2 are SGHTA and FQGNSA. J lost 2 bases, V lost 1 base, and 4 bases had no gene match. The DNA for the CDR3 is TGTGCCAGCAGCTTAGGACCGGGACTAGCGGGGGCCTACGAGCAGTACTTC. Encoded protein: CASSLGPGLAGAYEQYF. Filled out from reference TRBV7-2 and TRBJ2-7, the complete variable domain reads GAGVSQSPSNKVTEKGKDVELRCDPISGHTALYWYRQSLGQGLEFLIYFQGNSAPDKSGLPSDRFSAERTGGSVSTLTIQRTQQEDSAVYLCASSLGPGLAGAYEQYFGPGTRLTVT.

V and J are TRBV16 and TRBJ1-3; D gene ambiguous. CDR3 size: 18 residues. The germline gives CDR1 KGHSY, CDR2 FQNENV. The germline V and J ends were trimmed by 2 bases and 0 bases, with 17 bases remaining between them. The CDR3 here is CASSQTRARLISGNTIYF. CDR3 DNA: TGTGCCAGCAGCCAAACCCGAGCCCGACTGATCTCTGGAAACACCATATATTTT.

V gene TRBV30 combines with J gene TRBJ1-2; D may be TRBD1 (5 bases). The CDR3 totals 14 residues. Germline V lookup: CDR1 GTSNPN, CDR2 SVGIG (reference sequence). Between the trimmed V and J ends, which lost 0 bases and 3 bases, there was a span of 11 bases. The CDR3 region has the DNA TGTGCCTGGAGTGTATCTGGGACGCACTATGGCTACACCTTC. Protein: CAWSVSGTHYGYTF.

The CDR3 nucleotides are TGTGCCAGCAGCCCCGCCCCGGGACCCGCGGCCGGTGGGGAGCAGTACTTC. The encoded protein is CASSPAPGPAAGGEQYF. The chain combines TRBV7-2 with TRBJ2-7, with D possibly called TRBD1 or TRBD2 (5 bases each). This CDR3 comprises 17 residues. Between the trimmed V and J ends, which lost 5 bases and 7 bases, there was a span of 27 bases. Germline lookup yields CDR1 SGHTA and CDR2 FQGNSA.

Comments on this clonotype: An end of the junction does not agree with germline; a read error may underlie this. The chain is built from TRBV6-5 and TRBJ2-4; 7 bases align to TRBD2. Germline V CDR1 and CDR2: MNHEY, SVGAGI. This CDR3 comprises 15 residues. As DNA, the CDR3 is TGTGCCAGCGGTTACGGGAGGAGGGCCGAGAACATTCAGTACTTC. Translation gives CASGYGRRAENIQYF.

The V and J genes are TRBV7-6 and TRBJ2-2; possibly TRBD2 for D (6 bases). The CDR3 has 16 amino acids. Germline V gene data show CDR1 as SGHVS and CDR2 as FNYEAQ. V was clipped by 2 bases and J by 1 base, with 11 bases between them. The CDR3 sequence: CASSLRTTQNTGELFF. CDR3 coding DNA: TGTGCCAGCAGCTTAAGGACTACCCAGAACACCGGGGAGCTGTTTTTT.

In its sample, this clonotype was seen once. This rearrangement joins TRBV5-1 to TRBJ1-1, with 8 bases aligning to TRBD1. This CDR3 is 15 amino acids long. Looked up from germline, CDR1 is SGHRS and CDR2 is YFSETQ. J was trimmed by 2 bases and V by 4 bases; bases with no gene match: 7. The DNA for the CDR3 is TGCGCCAGCAGCATAGCCGGACAGGGTAACACTGAAGCTTTCTTT. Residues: CASSIAGQGNTEAFF. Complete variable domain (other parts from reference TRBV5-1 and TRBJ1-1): KAGVTQTPRYLIKTRGQQVTLSCSPISGHRSVSWYQQTPGQGLQFLFEYFSETQRNKGNFPGRFSGRQFSNSRSEMNVSTLELGDSALYLCASSIAGQGNTEAFFGQGTRLTVV.

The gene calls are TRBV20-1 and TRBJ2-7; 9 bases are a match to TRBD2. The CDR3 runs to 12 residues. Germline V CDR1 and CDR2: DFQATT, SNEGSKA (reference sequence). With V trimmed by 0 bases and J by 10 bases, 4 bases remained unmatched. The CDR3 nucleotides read TGCAGTGCTAGAGAACTAGCGGGTACTCAGTACTTC. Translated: CSARELAGTQYF.

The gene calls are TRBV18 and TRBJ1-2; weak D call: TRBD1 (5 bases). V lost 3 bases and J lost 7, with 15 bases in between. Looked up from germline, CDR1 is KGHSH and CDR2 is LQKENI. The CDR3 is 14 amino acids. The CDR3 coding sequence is TGTGCCAGCTCACCCGGGGGAGTAGGGCCTGGCTACACCTTC. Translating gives CASSPGGVGPGYTF. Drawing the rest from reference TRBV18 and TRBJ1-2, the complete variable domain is NAGVMQNPRHLVRRRGQEARLRCSPMKGHSHVYWYRQLPEEGLKFMVYLQKENIIDESGMPKERFSAEFPKEGPSILRIQQVVRGDSAAYFCASSPGGVGPGYTFGSGTRLTVV.

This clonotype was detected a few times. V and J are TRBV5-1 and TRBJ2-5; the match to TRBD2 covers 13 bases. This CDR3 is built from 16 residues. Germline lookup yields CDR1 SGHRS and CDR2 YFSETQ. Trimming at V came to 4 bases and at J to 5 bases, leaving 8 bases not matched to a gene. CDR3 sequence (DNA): TGCGCCAGCAGCCCAAGGACTAGCGGGGGCCAGGAGACCCAGTACTTC. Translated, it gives CASSPRTSGGQETQYF. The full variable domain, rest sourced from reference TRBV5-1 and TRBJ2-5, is KAGVTQTPRYLIKTRGQQVTLSCSPISGHRSVSWYQQTPGQGLQFLFEYFSETQRNKGNFPGRFSGRQFSNSRSEMNVSTLELGDSALYLCASSPRTSGGQETQYFGPGTRLLVL.

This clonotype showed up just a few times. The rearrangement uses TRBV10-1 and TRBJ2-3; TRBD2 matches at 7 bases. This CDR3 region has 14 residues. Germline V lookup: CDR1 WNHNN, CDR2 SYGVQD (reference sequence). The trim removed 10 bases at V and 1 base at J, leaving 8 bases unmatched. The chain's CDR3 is CATSRSGGTDTQYF. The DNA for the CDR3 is TGCGCCACCTCGCGGAGCGGGGGCACAGATACGCAGTATTTT.

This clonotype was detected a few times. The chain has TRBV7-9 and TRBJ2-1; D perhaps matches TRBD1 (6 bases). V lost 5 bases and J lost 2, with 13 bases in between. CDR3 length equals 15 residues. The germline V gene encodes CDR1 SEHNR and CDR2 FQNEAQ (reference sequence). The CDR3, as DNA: TGTGCCAGCAGCCTCGAACAGGGCCCCTACAATGAGCAGTTCTTC. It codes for CASSLEQGPYNEQFF.

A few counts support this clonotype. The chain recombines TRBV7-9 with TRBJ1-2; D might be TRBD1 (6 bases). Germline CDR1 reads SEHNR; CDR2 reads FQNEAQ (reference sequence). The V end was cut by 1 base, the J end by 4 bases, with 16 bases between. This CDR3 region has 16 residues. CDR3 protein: CASSLGLQGWAYGYTF. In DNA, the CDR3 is TGTGCCAGCAGCTTAGGTCTTCAGGGGTGGGCCTATGGCTACACCTTC.

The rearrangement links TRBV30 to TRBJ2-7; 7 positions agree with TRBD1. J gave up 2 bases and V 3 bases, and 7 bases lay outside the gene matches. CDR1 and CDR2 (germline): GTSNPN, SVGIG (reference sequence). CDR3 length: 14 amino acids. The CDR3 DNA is TGTGCCTGGAGGGGAACAGACAGGGCCTACGAGCAGTACTTC. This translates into CAWRGTDRAYEQYF.

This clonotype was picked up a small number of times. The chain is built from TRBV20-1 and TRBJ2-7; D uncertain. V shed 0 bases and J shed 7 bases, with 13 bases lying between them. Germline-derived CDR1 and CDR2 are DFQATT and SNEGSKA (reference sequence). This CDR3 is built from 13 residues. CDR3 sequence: CSAREANTREQYF. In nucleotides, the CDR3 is TGCAGTGCTAGAGAGGCCAACACCCGTGAGCAGTACTTC.

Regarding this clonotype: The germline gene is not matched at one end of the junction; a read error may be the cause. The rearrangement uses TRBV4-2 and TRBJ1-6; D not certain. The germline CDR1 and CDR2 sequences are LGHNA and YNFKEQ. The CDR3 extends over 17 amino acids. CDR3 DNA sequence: TGTGCCAGCAGCCAAGAACCGAGGCCGCCTTATAATTCTCCCCTCCACTTT. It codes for CASSQEPRPPYNSPLHF.

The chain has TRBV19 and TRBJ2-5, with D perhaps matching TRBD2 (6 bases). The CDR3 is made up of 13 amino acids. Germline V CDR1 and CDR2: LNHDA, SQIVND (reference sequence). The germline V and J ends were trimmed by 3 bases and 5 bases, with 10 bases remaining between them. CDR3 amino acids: CASSINAGETQYF. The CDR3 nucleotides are TGTGCCAGTAGTATCAATGCGGGGGAGACCCAGTACTTC.

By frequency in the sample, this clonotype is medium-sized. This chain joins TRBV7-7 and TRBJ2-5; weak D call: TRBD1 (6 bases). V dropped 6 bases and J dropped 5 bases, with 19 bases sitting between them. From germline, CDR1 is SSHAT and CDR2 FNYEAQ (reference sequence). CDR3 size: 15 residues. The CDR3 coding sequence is TGTGCCAGCAGTTCCAAGACAGGCCTGGGGGAGACCCAGTACTTC. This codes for CASSSKTGLGETQYF.

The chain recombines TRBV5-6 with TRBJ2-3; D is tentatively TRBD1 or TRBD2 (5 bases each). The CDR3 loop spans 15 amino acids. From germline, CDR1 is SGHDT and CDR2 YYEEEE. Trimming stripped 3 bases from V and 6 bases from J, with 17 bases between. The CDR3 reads CASSWDRARWDTQYF. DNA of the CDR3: TGTGCCAGCAGCTGGGACCGGGCTAGGTGGGATACGCAGTATTTT.

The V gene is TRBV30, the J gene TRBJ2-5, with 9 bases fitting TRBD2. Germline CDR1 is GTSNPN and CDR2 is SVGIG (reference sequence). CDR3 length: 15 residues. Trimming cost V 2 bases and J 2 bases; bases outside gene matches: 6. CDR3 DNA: TGTGCCTGGAGTTTCGCGGGGGGGAGGCAAGAGACCCAGTACTTC. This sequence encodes CAWSFAGGRQETQYF. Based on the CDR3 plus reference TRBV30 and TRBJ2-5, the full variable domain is SQTIHQWPATLVQPVGSPLSLECTVEGTSNPNLYWYRQAAGRGLQLLFYSVGIGQISSEVPQNLSASRPQDRQFILSSKKLLLSDSGFYLCAWSFAGGRQETQYFGPGTRLLVL.

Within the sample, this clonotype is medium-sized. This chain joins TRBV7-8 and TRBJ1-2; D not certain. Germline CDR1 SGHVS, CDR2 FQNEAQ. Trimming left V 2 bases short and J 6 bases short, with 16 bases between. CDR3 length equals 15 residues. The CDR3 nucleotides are TGTGCCAGCAGCTTATTACTTATTAGGAGAAATGGCTACACCTTC. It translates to CASSLLLIRRNGYTF.

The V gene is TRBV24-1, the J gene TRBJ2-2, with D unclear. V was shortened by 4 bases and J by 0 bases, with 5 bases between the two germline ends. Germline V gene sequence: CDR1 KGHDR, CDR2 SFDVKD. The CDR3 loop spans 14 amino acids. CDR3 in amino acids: CATSESTNTGELFF. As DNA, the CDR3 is TGTGCCACCAGTGAGTCAACGAACACCGGGGAGCTGTTTTTT.

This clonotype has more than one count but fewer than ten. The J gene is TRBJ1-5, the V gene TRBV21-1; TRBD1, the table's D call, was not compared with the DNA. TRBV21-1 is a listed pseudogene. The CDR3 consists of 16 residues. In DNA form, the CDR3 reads TGTGCCAGCAGCAGCCGGGACAGGGGAGGCAATCAGCCCCAGCATTTT. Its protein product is CASSSRDRGGNQPQHF.

The CDR3 coding sequence is TGTGCCAGCAGCTTGCAGGGACAGGGGGGAGGCTACACCTTC. The encoded protein is CASSLQGQGGGYTF. The chain couples TRBV9 to TRBJ1-2, with 11 bases fitting TRBD1. This CDR3 has 14 amino acids. Germline lookup yields CDR1 SGDLS and CDR2 YYNGEE. J lost 8 bases, V lost 4 bases, and 7 bases had no gene match. Combining the CDR3 with reference TRBV9 and TRBJ1-2 gives the whole variable domain DSGVTQTPKHLITATGQRVTLRCSPRSGDLSVYWYQQSLDQGLQFLIQYYNGEERAKGNILERFSAQQFPDLHSELNLSSLELGDSALYFCASSLQGQGGGYTFGSGTRLTVV.

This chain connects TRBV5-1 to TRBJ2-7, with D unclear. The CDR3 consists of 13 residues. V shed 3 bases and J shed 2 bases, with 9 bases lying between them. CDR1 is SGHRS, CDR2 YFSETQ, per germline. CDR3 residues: CASSSVVTYEQYF. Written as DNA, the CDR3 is TGCGCCAGCAGCTCCGTAGTTACCTACGAGCAGTACTTC. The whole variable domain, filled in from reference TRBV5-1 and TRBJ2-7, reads KAGVTQTPRYLIKTRGQQVTLSCSPISGHRSVSWYQQTPGQGLQFLFEYFSETQRNKGNFPGRFSGRQFSNSRSEMNVSTLELGDSALYLCASSSVVTYEQYFGPGTRLTVT.

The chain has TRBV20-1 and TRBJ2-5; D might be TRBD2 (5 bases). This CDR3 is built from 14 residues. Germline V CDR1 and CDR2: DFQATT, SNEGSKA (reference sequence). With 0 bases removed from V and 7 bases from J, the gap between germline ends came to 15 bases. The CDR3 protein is CSARDNEGMGTQYF. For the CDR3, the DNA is TGCAGTGCTAGAGATAATGAGGGTATGGGGACCCAGTACTTC.